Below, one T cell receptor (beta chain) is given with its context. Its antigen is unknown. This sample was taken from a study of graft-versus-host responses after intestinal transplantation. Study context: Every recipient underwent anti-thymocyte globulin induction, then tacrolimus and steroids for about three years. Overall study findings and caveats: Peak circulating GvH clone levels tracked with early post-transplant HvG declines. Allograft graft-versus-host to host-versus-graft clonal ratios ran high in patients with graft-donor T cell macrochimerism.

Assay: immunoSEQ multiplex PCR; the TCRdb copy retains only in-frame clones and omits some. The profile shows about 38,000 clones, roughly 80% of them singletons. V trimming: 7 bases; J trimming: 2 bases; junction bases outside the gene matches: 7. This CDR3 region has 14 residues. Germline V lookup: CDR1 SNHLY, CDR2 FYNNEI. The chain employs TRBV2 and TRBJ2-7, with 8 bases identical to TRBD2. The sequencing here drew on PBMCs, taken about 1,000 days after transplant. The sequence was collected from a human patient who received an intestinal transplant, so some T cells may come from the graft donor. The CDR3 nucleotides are TGTGCCAGCACCCGTAGCGGGGTACCCTACGAGCAGTACTTC. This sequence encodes CASTRSGVPYEQYF.